This T cell receptor beta chain was sequenced for a study of T cells in Graves' hyperthyroidism and ophthalmopathy. Amplified regions were TCR beta CDR3 sequences from RNA transcripts. TCR CDR3 underwent first-round RT-PCR with the HTBI primer set. TCRdb re-analysed the multiplex PCR reads in MiXCR, keeping a single row per CDR3 protein. The table lists fewer than 450,000 distinct CDR3 sequences, approximately 17% of them singletons. Preceding any ophthalmopathy symptoms, the blood sample dates from first hyperthyroidism diagnosis. This clonotype appeared many times. V was clipped by 4 bases and J by 4 bases; unmatched bases: 15. The length of the CDR3 is 19 residues. Germline assignment: CDR1 KGHSH and CDR2 LQKENI.

This sequence joins TRBV18 and TRBJ2-5; 13 bases are a match to TRBD2. The sample was blood. This clonotype originated in a woman in her 30s with Graves' hyperthyroidism that later progressed to Graves' ophthalmopathy. CDR3 sequence reads: CASSQTGTSGNRRTETQYF. DNA for the CDR3: TGTGCCAGCTCACAAACTGGGACTAGCGGGAATAGACGAACAGAGACCCAGTACTTC.